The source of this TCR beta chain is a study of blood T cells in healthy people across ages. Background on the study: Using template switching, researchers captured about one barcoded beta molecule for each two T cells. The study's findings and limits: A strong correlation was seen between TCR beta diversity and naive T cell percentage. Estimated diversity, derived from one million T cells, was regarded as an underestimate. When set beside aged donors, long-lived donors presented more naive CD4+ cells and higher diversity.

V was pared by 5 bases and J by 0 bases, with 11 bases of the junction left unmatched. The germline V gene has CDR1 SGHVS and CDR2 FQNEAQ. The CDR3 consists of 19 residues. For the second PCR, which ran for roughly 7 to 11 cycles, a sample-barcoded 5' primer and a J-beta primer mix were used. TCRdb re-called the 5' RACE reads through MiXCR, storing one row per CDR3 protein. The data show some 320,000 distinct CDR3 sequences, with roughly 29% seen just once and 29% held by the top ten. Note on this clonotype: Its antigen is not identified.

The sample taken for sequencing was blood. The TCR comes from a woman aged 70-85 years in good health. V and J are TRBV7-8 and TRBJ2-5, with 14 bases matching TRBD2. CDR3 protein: CASSAGLAGAWGNQETQYF. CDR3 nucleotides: TGTGCCAGCAGCGCGGGACTAGCGGGAGCGTGGGGCAACCAAGAGACCCAGTACTTC.